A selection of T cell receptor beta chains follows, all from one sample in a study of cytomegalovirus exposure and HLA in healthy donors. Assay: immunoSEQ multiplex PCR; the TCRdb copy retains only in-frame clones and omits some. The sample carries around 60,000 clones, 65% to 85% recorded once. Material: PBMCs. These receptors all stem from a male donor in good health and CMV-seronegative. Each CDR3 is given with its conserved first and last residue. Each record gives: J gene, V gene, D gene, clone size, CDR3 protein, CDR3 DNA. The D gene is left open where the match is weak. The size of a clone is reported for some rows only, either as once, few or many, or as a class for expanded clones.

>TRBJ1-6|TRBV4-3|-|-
CASSQDASSYNSPLHF
TGCGCCAGCAGCCAAGATGCTAGCTCCTATAATTCACCCCTCCACTTT
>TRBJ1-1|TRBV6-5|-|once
CASSPTWANTEAFF
TGTGCCAGCAGCCCTACTTGGGCGAACACTGAAGCTTTCTTT
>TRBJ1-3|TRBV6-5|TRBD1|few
CASSYRGLLPDTIYF
TGTGCCAGCAGTTACAGGGGGCTTTTACCTGACACCATATATTTT
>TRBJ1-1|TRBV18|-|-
CASSKGGGQDTEAFF
TGTGCCAGCTCAAAGGGCGGGGGGCAAGACACTGAAGCTTTCTTT
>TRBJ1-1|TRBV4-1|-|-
CASSQQGGNTEAFF
TGCGCCAGCAGCCAGCAAGGGGGGAACACTGAAGCTTTCTTT
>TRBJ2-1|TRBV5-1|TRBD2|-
CASSTERGGDNEQFF
TGCGCCAGCAGCACCGAGCGGGGGGGAGACAATGAGCAGTTCTTC
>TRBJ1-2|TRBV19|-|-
CASSTSTNNRGYTF
TGTGCCAGTAGTACCTCCACCAACAACAGGGGCTACACCTTC
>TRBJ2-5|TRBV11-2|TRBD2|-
CASSLVLAGGQGQETQYF
TGTGCCAGCAGCTTAGTCCTAGCGGGGGGGCAAGGGCAAGAGACCCAGTACTTC
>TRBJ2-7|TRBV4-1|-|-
CASSQERGPYEQYF
TGCGCCAGCAGCCAAGAGCGGGGGCCCTACGAGCAGTACTTC
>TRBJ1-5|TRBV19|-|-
CASTLQVYSNQPQHF
TGTGCCAGTACCTTACAGGTTTATAGCAATCAGCCCCAGCATTTT
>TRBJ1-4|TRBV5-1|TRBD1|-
CASSSSPGQSNEKLFF
TGCGCCAGCAGCTCCTCGCCGGGACAGAGTAATGAAAAACTGTTTTTT
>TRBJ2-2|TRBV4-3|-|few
CASSPFLGPGANTGELFF
TGCGCCAGCAGCCCCTTCCTCGGACCGGGGGCGAACACCGGGGAGCTGTTTTTT
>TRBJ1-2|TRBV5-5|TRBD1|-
CASSSPPTGNYGYTF
TGTGCCAGCAGCTCCCCACCGACAGGGAACTATGGCTACACCTTC
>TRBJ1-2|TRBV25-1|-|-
CASSELISGRGYTF
TGTGCCAGCAGTGAATTAATCTCGGGTCGGGGCTACACCTTC
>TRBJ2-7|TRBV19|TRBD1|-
CASSTGQGGMNEQYF
TGTGCCAGTAGTACAGGACAGGGTGGAATGAACGAGCAGTACTTC
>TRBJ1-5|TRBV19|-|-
CASSMSGGGGHQPQHF
TGTGCCAGTAGTATGTCCGGCGGCGGAGGGCATCAGCCCCAGCATTTT
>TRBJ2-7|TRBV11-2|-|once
CASSLVVQGQYF
TGTGCCAGCAGCTTAGTGGTGCAGGGGCAGTACTTC
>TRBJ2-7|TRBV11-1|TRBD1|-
CASSLAPPGQGSDEQYF
TGTGCCAGCAGCTTAGCGCCACCGGGACAGGGGTCCGACGAGCAGTACTTC
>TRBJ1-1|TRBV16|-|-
CASSRTVNTEAFF
TGTGCCAGCAGCCGAACAGTGAACACTGAAGCTTTCTTT
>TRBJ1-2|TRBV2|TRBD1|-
CASSEGRGQRGYTF
TGTGCCAGCAGTGAGGGCAGGGGGCAGAGGGGCTACACCTTC
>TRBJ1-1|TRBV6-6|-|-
CASMGSSMNTEAFF
TGTGCCAGCATGGGGAGTTCTATGAACACTGAAGCTTTCTTT
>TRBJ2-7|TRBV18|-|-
CASSPRNGGEYEQYF
TGTGCCAGCTCACCTCGGAACGGGGGAGAGTACGAGCAGTACTTC
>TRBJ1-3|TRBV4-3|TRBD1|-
CASSQPGGPGNTIYF
TGCGCCAGCAGCCAGCCAGGGGGCCCTGGAAACACCATATATTTT
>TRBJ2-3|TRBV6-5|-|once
CASSRLLRSADTQYF
TGTGCCAGCAGCCGACTTCTCCGATCGGCAGATACGCAGTATTTT
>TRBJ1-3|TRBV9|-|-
CASSVEADFSGNTIYF
TGTGCCAGCAGCGTAGAAGCGGATTTCTCTGGAAACACCATATATTTT
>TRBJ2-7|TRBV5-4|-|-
CASSKDRDTLPYEQYF
TGTGCCAGCAGCAAGGACCGGGACACCTTACCCTACGAGCAGTACTTC
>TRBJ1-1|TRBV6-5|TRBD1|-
CASRTDRATEAFF
TGTGCCAGCAGGACCGACAGGGCCACTGAAGCTTTCTTT
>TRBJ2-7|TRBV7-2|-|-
CASSSQVHEQYF
TGTGCCAGCAGCTCACAGGTTCACGAGCAGTACTTC
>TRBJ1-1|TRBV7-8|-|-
CASSRARGTDTEAFF
TGTGCCAGCAGCCGGGCCAGGGGAACCGACACTGAAGCTTTCTTT
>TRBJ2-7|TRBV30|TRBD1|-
CAWSRTGGGEQYF
TGTGCCTGGAGCAGGACAGGGGGCGGCGAGCAGTACTTC
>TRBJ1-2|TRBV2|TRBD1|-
CASSEQGVYGYTF
TGTGCCAGCAGTGAACAGGGGGTCTATGGCTACACCTTC
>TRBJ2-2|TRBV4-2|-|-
CASSQGGLEAGGELFF
TGTGCCAGCAGCCAAGGTGGTTTGGAGGCCGGCGGGGAGCTGTTTTTT